Following are 14 T cell receptor beta chains from one sample sequenced in a study of cytomegalovirus exposure and HLA in healthy donors. This PCR relied on a set of 60 Vbeta primers and 13 Jbeta primers. Assay used: immunoSEQ multiplex PCR; TCRdb lists only in-frame clones, some missing. Among about 170,000 clones listed, under 75% were seen once. Sequencing used PBMCs. The receptors originated from a man in his forties in good health and CMV-seropositive.

V gene TRBV7-9 combines with J gene TRBJ2-2, with a possible D match to TRBD1 (6 bases). Germline V gene data show CDR1 as SEHNR and CDR2 as FQNEAQ (reference sequence). Trimming removed 5 bases from V and 1 base from J, with 14 bases in between. There are 16 residues in the CDR3. The CDR3, as DNA: TGTGCCAGCAGCCTCACCGGGACACAGAACACCGGGGAGCTGTTTTTT. Translated, it gives CASSLTGTQNTGELFF. The complete variable domain, with remaining parts taken from reference TRBV7-9 and TRBJ2-2, reads DTGVSQNPRHKITKRGQNVTFRCDPISEHNRLYWYRQTLGQGPEFLTYFQNEAQLEKSRLLSDRFSAERPKGSFSTLEIQRTEQGDSAMYLCASSLTGTQNTGELFFGEGSRLTVL.

The table lists this clone with a count of one. The chain carries TRBV6-6 and TRBJ2-7, with D possibly matching TRBD2 (6 bases). CDR1 and CDR2 (germline): MNHNY, SVGAGI (reference sequence). This CDR3 region has 15 residues. V was shortened by 4 bases and J by 0 bases, with 13 bases between the two germline ends. CDR3 protein: CASSSAGISSYEQYF. The CDR3 coding sequence is TGTGCCAGCAGTTCAGCGGGCATAAGCTCCTACGAGCAGTACTTC.

V and J are TRBV27 and TRBJ2-7, with 7 bases identical to TRBD2. The V gene's germline CDR1 is MNHEY and CDR2 SMNVEV (reference sequence). J was trimmed by 2 bases and V by 4 bases; bases with no gene match: 5. CDR3 length: 14 amino acids. The CDR3 reads CASSWGGTAYEQYF. CDR3 DNA sequence: TGTGCCAGCAGTTGGGGAGGGACCGCCTACGAGCAGTACTTC.

This chain links TRBV7-3 with TRBJ2-2; D remains ambiguous. The CDR3 covers 16 residues. Germline CDR1 and CDR2: SGHTA and FQGTGA. Trimming removed 1 base at V and 2 bases at J, with 11 bases between. This CDR3 is CASSLSEVRNTGELFF. In DNA form, the CDR3 reads TGTGCCAGCAGCTTAAGTGAAGTCAGAAACACCGGGGAGCTGTTTTTT.

The chain is built from TRBV11-1 and TRBJ2-1, with 7 bases fitting TRBD2. The V and J ends lost 0 bases and 0 bases, in that order; junction bases with no gene match: 8. Germline values: CDR1 SGHAT, CDR2 FQDESV (reference sequence). The CDR3 has 18 amino acids. The CDR3 here is CASSLAPGGGSSYNEQFF. The CDR3 DNA reads as TGTGCCAGCAGCTTAGCGCCGGGCGGGGGAAGCTCCTACAATGAGCAGTTCTTC.

The chain employs TRBV19 and TRBJ2-1, with 9 bases fitting TRBD2. CDR1 and CDR2 (germline): LNHDA, SQIVND (reference sequence). Losses at the gene ends were 3 bases for V and 2 bases for J; bases not matched to a gene: 11. There are 18 residues in the CDR3. CDR3 coding DNA: TGTGCCAGTAGTATCGTTTCGGCTAGCGGGGTCGCCTACAATGAGCAGTTCTTC. Protein: CASSIVSASGVAYNEQFF.

This chain links TRBV7-3 with TRBJ2-3; perhaps TRBD2 as D (6 bases). V was trimmed by 3 bases and J by 6 bases, leaving 16 bases between them. The length of the CDR3 is 15 residues. Per germline, CDR1 SGHTA and CDR2 FQGTGA. The CDR3 bases are TGTGCCAGCAGCTTGGATCGCGGGGCCGCGGATACGCAGTATTTT. Its translation is CASSLDRGAADTQYF. The full variable domain, its missing parts supplied by reference TRBV7-3 and TRBJ2-3, is GAGVSQTPSNKVTEKGKYVELRCDPISGHTALYWYRQSLGQGPEFLIYFQGTGAADDSGLPNDRFFAVRPEGSVSTLKIQRTERGDSAVYLCASSLDRGAADTQYFGPGTRLTVL.

Worth noting for this clone: Just one base apart from a much larger clone, this may be a read error. The chain recombines TRBV5-6 with TRBJ1-1; weak D call: TRBD1 (6 bases). Germline lookup yields CDR1 SGHDT and CDR2 YYEEEE. Trimming stripped 5 bases from V and 1 base from J, with 9 bases between. The CDR3 length is 13 residues. CDR3 coding DNA: TGTGCCAGCAGGGGAGGGGGGAACACTGAAGCTTTCTTT. Its translation: CASRGGGNTEAFF.

This chain connects TRBV5-1 to TRBJ1-3, with no clear D. The germline gives CDR1 SGHRS, CDR2 YFSETQ. The CDR3 length is 14 residues. V lost 8 bases and J 0 bases, leaving 12 bases between the germline ends. CDR3 nucleotide sequence: TGCGCCAGTTCTTCCTCGAGCTCTGGAAACACCATATATTTT. Translation: CASSSSSSGNTIYF.

The V gene is TRBV4-3, the J gene TRBJ1-1, with no clear D. This CDR3 region has 13 residues. V lost 0 bases and J lost 5, with 7 bases in between. The germline V gene encodes CDR1 LGHNA and CDR2 YSLEER. This CDR3 reads CASSQDWRTEAFF. In DNA, the CDR3 is TGCGCCAGCAGCCAAGATTGGAGAACTGAAGCTTTCTTT.

V is TRBV4-3 and J is TRBJ2-7, with D possibly being TRBD1 (6 bases). The length of the CDR3 is 14 residues. Trimming shortened V by 0 bases and J by 6 bases, and 12 bases separated the two germline ends. Germline V gene sequence: CDR1 LGHNA, CDR2 YSLEER. The CDR3, as DNA: TGCGCCAGCAGCCAAGAGCGGACAGCCTCCGAGCAGTACTTC. This gives the protein CASSQERTASEQYF.

This chain uses TRBV4-2 with TRBJ1-5, with 7 bases identical to TRBD1. Germline CDR1 reads LGHNA; CDR2 reads YNFKEQ. V dropped 2 bases and J dropped 7; count of bases not matched to a gene: 2. This CDR3 spans 13 amino acids. This chain's CDR3 is CASSQLQGQPQHF. The CDR3 DNA reads as TGTGCCAGCAGCCAACTACAGGGGCAGCCCCAGCATTTT.

This chain joins TRBV5-5 and TRBJ1-2; 8 nucleotides match TRBD1. Germline loops: CDR1 SGHKS, CDR2 YYEKEE (reference sequence). The trim removed 4 bases at V and 10 bases at J, leaving 3 bases unmatched. CDR3 length: 11 residues. The CDR3: CASSPGQDYTF. CDR3 coding DNA: TGTGCCAGCAGCCCGGGACAGGACTACACCTTC.

The gene calls are TRBV6-5 and TRBJ1-6; TRBD1 is a possible D gene (5 bases). Germline-derived CDR1 and CDR2 are MNHEY and SVGAGI. This CDR3 comprises 15 residues. V lost 2 bases, J lost 7 bases, and 12 bases lay in between. Here the CDR3 DNA reads TGTGCCAGCAGTTACGGGTCAGGGCGAAATTCACCCCTCCACTTT. Encoded protein: CASSYGSGRNSPLHF.